This is a list of T cell receptor beta chains from one sample in a study of T cell repertoires in cytomegalovirus infection. No antigen has been identified for these receptors. A single record per CDR3 protein comes from TCRdb applying MiXCR to the reads. The sample lists roughly 500,000 distinct CDR3 sequences, roughly 46% occurring once. The specimen comprised cultured PBMCs, sampled from culture after CMV antigen stimulation. These receptors originate from a human donor in good health (CMV status not recorded). Some clones in this sample may be carry-over from other donors' samples. Both conserved end residues are part of each CDR3. D genes are given only for firm matches. The size field is filled for only some rows; it gives once, few, many or a size class.

CDR3: CAIRGGGTGAYEQYF
DNA: TGTGCCATCAGGGGGGGAGGGACAGGGGCGTACGAGCAGTACTTC
D: TRBD1
size: once
J: TRBJ2-7
V: TRBV10-3

CDR3: CASSLPSGAGGEQFF
DNA: TGTGCCAGCAGTTTGCCCAGCGGGGCCGGAGGTGAGCAGTTCTTC
D: TRBD2
size: few
J: TRBJ2-1
V: TRBV28

CDR3: CASRLDRGRRSNQPQHF
DNA: TGTGCCAGCAGGCTTGACAGGGGGCGCCGAAGCAATCAGCCCCAGCATTTT
D: TRBD1
size: few
J: TRBJ1-5
V: TRBV6-6

CDR3: CASYPGGGAGVGAVYGYTF
DNA: TGTGCCAGCTATCCCGGGGGGGGCGCCGGGGTTGGAGCGGTATATGGCTACACCTTC
D: -
size: -
J: TRBJ1-2
V: TRBV5-6

CDR3: CASSWVAGGPETQYF
DNA: TGTGCCAGCAGCTGGGTAGCGGGGGGGCCGGAGACCCAGTACTTC
D: TRBD2
size: -
J: TRBJ2-5
V: TRBV7-2

CDR3: CASSGSGHPSTDTQYF
DNA: TGTGCCAGTAGTGGGTCAGGCCATCCAAGCACAGATACGCAGTATTTT
D: -
size: few
J: TRBJ2-3
V: TRBV19

CDR3: CASMGRGPLSDNEQFF
DNA: TGCGCCAGCATGGGGAGGGGACCCCTATCGGACAATGAGCAGTTCTTC
D: TRBD2
size: -
J: TRBJ2-1
V: TRBV5-1

CDR3: CASSLVQGLHTEAFF
DNA: TGTGCCAGCAGCTTAGTGCAGGGGTTGCACACTGAAGCTTTCTTT
D: -
size: few
J: TRBJ1-1
V: TRBV7-9

CDR3: CASSLDRFAGELFF
DNA: TGTGCCAGCAGCTTAGATAGGTTCGCCGGGGAGCTGTTTTTT
D: -
size: -
J: TRBJ2-2
V: TRBV7-2

CDR3: CSAGSTGSGNTIYF
DNA: TGCAGTGCTGGCTCGACAGGGTCAGGAAACACCATATATTTT
D: TRBD1
size: few
J: TRBJ1-3
V: TRBV20-1

CDR3: CASSPRPGQGRGYTF
DNA: TGTGCCAGCAGCCCGAGACCGGGACAGGGCCGCGGCTACACCTTC
D: TRBD1
size: few
J: TRBJ1-2
V: TRBV7-2

CDR3: CASSLEGTQYF
DNA: TGTGCCAGCAGCCTCGAGGGGACCCAGTACTTC
D: -
size: -
J: TRBJ2-5
V: TRBV2

CDR3: CASSRNRGFTEAFF
DNA: TGTGCCAGCAGTCGAAACAGGGGTTTTACTGAAGCTTTCTTT
D: TRBD1
size: few
J: TRBJ1-1
V: TRBV5-4

CDR3: CASREGGAAYEQYF
DNA: TGTGCCAGCAGAGAGGGGGGGGCGGCCTACGAGCAGTACTTC
D: -
size: few
J: TRBJ2-7
V: TRBV7-2

CDR3: CASSLRPMALDSGNSPLHF
DNA: TGTGCCAGCAGCTTACGGCCGATGGCCCTGGACAGTGGAAATTCACCCCTCCACTTT
D: -
size: -
J: TRBJ1-6
V: TRBV7-2

CDR3: CASSVLGLAGAEETQYF
DNA: TGCGCCAGCAGCGTACTCGGACTAGCGGGGGCAGAAGAGACCCAGTACTTC
D: TRBD2
size: -
J: TRBJ2-5
V: TRBV5-1

CDR3: CASRPRQATDTQYF
DNA: TGTGCCAGCAGACCCAGACAGGCGACAGATACGCAGTATTTT
D: -
size: -
J: TRBJ2-3
V: TRBV6-2/TRBV6-3

CDR3: CASSEGVTDTQYF
DNA: TGTGCCAGCAGTGAAGGGGTCACAGATACGCAGTATTTT
D: -
size: -
J: TRBJ2-3
V: TRBV6-1

CDR3: CASSFWGRDQPQHF
DNA: TGTGCCAGCAGCTTCTGGGGCCGGGATCAGCCCCAGCATTTT
D: -
size: few
J: TRBJ1-5
V: TRBV7-2

CDR3: CASRRGGWGTGGYEQYF
DNA: TGTGCCAGCAGGCGAGGGGGCTGGGGGACAGGGGGCTACGAGCAGTACTTC
D: TRBD1
size: -
J: TRBJ2-7
V: TRBV6-5

CDR3: CASSSHTWTSGGSYEQYF
DNA: TGTGCCAGCAGTTCTCACACATGGACTAGCGGCGGATCCTACGAGCAGTACTTC
D: TRBD2
size: few
J: TRBJ2-7
V: TRBV28

CDR3: CASSPQITNEKLFF
DNA: TGTGCCAGCAGCCCTCAAATAACTAATGAAAAACTGTTTTTT
D: -
size: -
J: TRBJ1-4
V: TRBV6-1

CDR3: CASSLGTTSGEQYF
DNA: TGCGCCAGCAGCTTAGGGACTACCTCGGGGGAGCAGTACTTC
D: TRBD2
size: -
J: TRBJ2-7
V: TRBV5-1

CDR3: CASSSYRGTTHQPQHF
DNA: TGTGCCAGCAGCTCTTACAGGGGCACTACCCATCAGCCCCAGCATTTT
D: TRBD1
size: -
J: TRBJ1-5
V: TRBV5-6

CDR3: CASGSRQSIVPNYGITEAFF
DNA: TGTGCTAGTGGTTCGAGACAGTCCATAGTCCCTAATTATGGTATCACTGAAGCTTTCTTT
D: -
size: few
J: TRBJ1-1
V: TRBV12-5

CDR3: CASRLSPTGELFF
DNA: TGTGCCAGCAGGCTGTCGCCAACCGGGGAGCTGTTTTTT
D: -
size: -
J: TRBJ2-2
V: TRBV27

CDR3: CASSQVSGNTIYF
DNA: TGCGCCAGCAGCCAAGTATCTGGAAACACCATATATTTT
D: -
size: few
J: TRBJ1-3
V: TRBV4-1

CDR3: CSAPSPGGQVTQYF
DNA: TGCAGTGCTCCCTCGCCGGGAGGGCAGGTTACGCAGTATTTT
D: TRBD2
size: few
J: TRBJ2-3
V: TRBV20-1

CDR3: CASSDGLAGGPQGEQFF
DNA: TGTGCCAGCAGCGACGGACTAGCGGGAGGGCCTCAGGGTGAGCAGTTCTTC
D: TRBD2
size: few
J: TRBJ2-1
V: TRBV6-1

CDR3: CASSLPQGAEAFF
DNA: TGTGCCAGCAGCCTTCCACAGGGGGCTGAAGCTTTCTTT
D: TRBD1
size: -
J: TRBJ1-1
V: TRBV7-6

CDR3: CASKGTGTYEQYF
DNA: TGTGCCAGCAAGGGGACAGGGACCTACGAGCAGTACTTC
D: TRBD1
size: -
J: TRBJ2-7
V: TRBV2

CDR3: CASSQDQQGPQRFF
DNA: TGCGCCAGCAGCCAAGATCAACAGGGCCCGCAACGCTTCTTT
D: -
size: -
J: TRBJ1-1
V: TRBV4-3

CDR3: CASSRLLWGTGGENEQYF
DNA: TGTGCCAGCAGCCGCCTGCTGTGGGGGACAGGGGGGGAAAACGAGCAGTACTTC
D: TRBD1
size: once
J: TRBJ2-7
V: TRBV7-6

CDR3: CASSLSLDWLNEQFF
DNA: TGTGCCAGCAGTTTATCGTTAGACTGGCTCAATGAGCAGTTCTTC
D: -
size: many
J: TRBJ2-1
V: TRBV27

CDR3: CASRRRRVLSSGNTIYF
DNA: TGTGCCAGCAGGCGCCGCCGCGTACTGAGCTCTGGAAACACCATATATTTT
D: -
size: -
J: TRBJ1-3
V: TRBV12-3/TRBV12-4

CDR3: CASSLVGGAGGNTIYF
DNA: TGTGCCAGCAGCTTAGTAGGCGGGGCGGGAGGAAACACCATATATTTT
D: -
size: -
J: TRBJ1-3
V: TRBV7-8

CDR3: CASSQGQGLLAGELFF
DNA: TGCGCCAGCAGCCAAGGACAGGGATTGTTGGCCGGGGAGCTGTTTTTT
D: TRBD1
size: -
J: TRBJ2-2
V: TRBV4-3

CDR3: CASSEPSRGLSYEQYF
DNA: TGTGCCAGCTCAGAGCCCTCGCGGGGCTTATCCTACGAGCAGTACTTC
D: -
size: -
J: TRBJ2-7
V: TRBV18

CDR3: CASSPDPGGLQPQHF
DNA: TGCGCCAGCAGCCCGGACCCGGGAGGTCTTCAGCCCCAGCATTTT
D: -
size: few
J: TRBJ1-5
V: TRBV5-1

CDR3: CASSLWQGAEAFF
DNA: TGTGCCAGCAGTTTATGGCAGGGGGCTGAAGCTTTCTTT
D: TRBD1
size: -
J: TRBJ1-1
V: TRBV12-3/TRBV12-4

CDR3: CASSQAGLVRETQYF
DNA: TGCGCCAGCAGCCAAGCCGGACTAGTCCGAGAGACCCAGTACTTC
D: TRBD2
size: -
J: TRBJ2-5
V: TRBV4-1

CDR3: CASSSSRGGYNEQFF
DNA: TGTGCCAGCAGTTCCTCGAGAGGGGGTTACAATGAGCAGTTCTTC
D: -
size: -
J: TRBJ2-1
V: TRBV6-2/TRBV6-3

CDR3: CASSDPGDSPLHF
DNA: TGTGCCAGCAGCGATCCGGGGGATTCACCCCTCCACTTT
D: -
size: -
J: TRBJ1-6
V: TRBV7-9

CDR3: CSASSQAGASYNEQFF
DNA: TGCAGTGCTAGTTCCCAAGCGGGGGCATCCTACAATGAGCAGTTCTTC
D: TRBD2
size: -
J: TRBJ2-1
V: TRBV20-1

CDR3: CASSWEAGAPYNEQFF
DNA: TGTGCCAGCAGCTGGGAGGCGGGAGCACCCTACAATGAGCAGTTCTTC
D: TRBD2
size: -
J: TRBJ2-1
V: TRBV7-2

CDR3: CSARVRGSYGYTF
DNA: TGCAGTGCTAGAGTACGGGGTAGCTATGGCTACACCTTC
D: -
size: -
J: TRBJ1-2
V: TRBV20-1